The 23 T cell receptor beta chains below all came from one sample that was sequenced in a study of cytomegalovirus exposure and HLA in healthy donors (dated by TCRdb to the late 2010s). Library prep was done by the immunoSEQ multiplex PCR assay. The multiplex PCR relied on a mix of 60 forward primers for TCR Vbeta segments and 13 reverse primers for TCR Jbeta segments. The table comes from immuneACCESS by way of TCRdb, which keeps in-frame sequences with V and J called. Part of the clones is missing from these tables; in studies checked, under half for an unresolved V gene and the rest for unknown reasons. This sample lists some 170,000 clones; 65% to 80% were detected once. The top ten clonotypes cover around 3% of the sample. Sequencing was performed on PBMCs. These receptor sequences come from a woman between 50 and 59 years old in good health and CMV-seropositive.

The gene calls are TRBV19 and TRBJ1-5; D is ambiguous. Trimming removed 7 bases from V and 2 bases from J, with 12 bases in between. Germline CDR1 and CDR2: LNHDA and SQIVND (reference sequence). The CDR3 consists of 14 residues. CDR3 coding DNA: TGTGCCAGTAAGAGGAGTGCTGGCAATCAGCCCCAGCATTTT. Translation: CASKRSAGNQPQHF.

The chain's CDR3 is CATSRSDRENSPLHF. DNA for the CDR3: TGTGCCACCAGCAGATCAGACAGGGAGAATTCACCCCTCCACTTT. V is TRBV15 and J is TRBJ1-6; TRBD1 aligns across 7 bases. Trimming took 2 bases from V and 7 from J; bases not matched to a gene: 5. CDR1 and CDR2 (germline): LNHNV, YYDKDF (reference sequence). The CDR3 has 15 residues.

V usage is TRBV7-9 and J usage is TRBJ1-5; 8 bases agree with TRBD1. CDR1 is SEHNR and CDR2 is FQNEAQ in the germline V gene (reference sequence). There are 13 residues in the CDR3. The trim removed 1 base at V and 13 bases at J, leaving 6 bases unmatched. The CDR3 sequence: CASSLVTGGRQHF. The CDR3 DNA is TGTGCCAGCAGCTTAGTTACAGGGGGTAGACAGCATTTT.

The V gene is TRBV4-1, the J gene TRBJ1-1, with 7 bases fitting TRBD1. Germline CDR1 is MGHRA and CDR2 is YSYEKL. V shed 0 bases, J shed 7 bases, and the junction held 5 bases outside the gene matches. This CDR3 has 14 amino acids. CDR3 residues: CASSQDTGDGEAFF. CDR3 in DNA: TGCGCCAGCAGCCAAGATACAGGGGATGGTGAAGCTTTCTTT.

The chain has TRBV2 and TRBJ2-7; possibly TRBD2 for D (5 bases). V shed 6 bases and J shed 1 base, with 10 bases lying between them. Germline CDR1 and CDR2: SNHLY and FYNNEI. CDR3 length: 13 residues. As DNA, the CDR3 is TGTGCCAGCAGAAGCGGCAGTTCCTACGAGCAGTACTTC. Translating gives CASRSGSSYEQYF.

The chain has TRBV7-7 and TRBJ2-1; D uncertain. The CDR3 sequence is 15 residues long. Germline CDR1 is SSHAT and CDR2 is FNYEAQ (reference sequence). V lost 1 base to trimming and J lost 2 bases, with 9 bases between them. Here the CDR3 reads CASSLGATAYNEQFF. The CDR3 DNA reads TGTGCCAGCAGCTTAGGGGCTACGGCCTACAATGAGCAGTTCTTC.

The chain recombines TRBV4-1 with TRBJ2-1; D ambiguous. The germline V gene has CDR1 MGHRA and CDR2 YSYEKL. This CDR3 is built from 13 residues. V dropped 0 bases and J dropped 6 bases, with 6 bases sitting between them. The CDR3 is CASSQDRVNEQFF. CDR3 nucleotide sequence: TGCGCCAGCAGCCAAGATCGGGTCAATGAGCAGTTCTTC.

This chain links TRBV7-9 with TRBJ1-3; D unresolved. The germline V gene encodes CDR1 SEHNR and CDR2 FQNEAQ (reference sequence). The CDR3 covers 11 residues. V was pared by 11 bases and J by 4 bases, with 9 bases between. In nucleotides, the CDR3 is TGTGCCGGGCTACGGGGAAACACCATATATTTT. Encoded protein: CAGLRGNTIYF.

This clone came up a few times. The chain combines TRBV13 with TRBJ1-1; D is uncertain. V lost 3 bases and J lost 5, with 13 bases in between. CDR3 size: 14 residues. Germline CDR1 and CDR2: PRHDT and FYEKMQ (reference sequence). This CDR3 is CASSFRGRRTEAFF. The CDR3 DNA sequence: TGTGCCAGCAGCTTCCGGGGTCGACGGACTGAAGCTTTCTTT.

This clone was seen a few times. The rearrangement links TRBV9 to TRBJ1-3; 7 bases agree with TRBD1. The CDR3 covers 16 residues. The germline gives CDR1 SGDLS, CDR2 YYNGEE. After removal of 2 bases from V and 2 bases from J, the junction contained 7 bases not matched to a gene. The CDR3 coding sequence is TGTGCCAGCAGCGTCTTTGGCGGGACAGCTGGAAACACCATATATTTT. Translation: CASSVFGGTAGNTIYF.

This rearrangement joins TRBV6-1 to TRBJ2-5; 8 bases map to TRBD1. The CDR3 loop spans 15 amino acids. J was trimmed by 4 bases and V by 6 bases; bases with no gene match: 10. Germline V gives CDR1 MNHNS, CDR2 SASEGT. CDR3 in DNA: TGTGCCAGCAGCCCCTACAGGGGGATGTTAGAGACCCAGTACTTC. This translates into CASSPYRGMLETQYF.

The chain joins TRBV7-8 to TRBJ1-5, with 8 bases lining up with TRBD1. The CDR3 covers 15 residues. Per germline, CDR1 SGHVS and CDR2 FQNEAQ. Unmatched junction bases numbered 7, after V lost 4 bases and J lost 5 bases. CDR3 bases: TGTGCCAGCAGCTGGGGTCAGGGGGCCGATCAGCCCCAGCATTTT. This sequence encodes CASSWGQGADQPQHF.

The rearrangement links TRBV19 to TRBJ2-7; 7 nucleotides agree with TRBD2. V dropped 4 bases and J dropped 3; count of bases not matched to a gene: 12. Germline CDR1 is LNHDA and CDR2 is SQIVND (reference sequence). This CDR3 is 16 amino acids long. CDR3 DNA: TGTGCCAGTAGTACCCTACTACGAAGCGGGGACTACGAGCAGTACTTC. Translation gives CASSTLLRSGDYEQYF.

V gene TRBV27 combines with J gene TRBJ1-2; D perhaps matches TRBD1 (5 bases). Germline CDR1 reads MNHEY; CDR2 reads SMNVEV (reference sequence). The V gene lost 6 bases and the J gene lost 0 bases, with 8 bases spanning the gap. This CDR3 has 13 amino acids. This CDR3 reads CASSYRPNYGYTF. The CDR3 DNA sequence: TGTGCCAGCAGCTACAGGCCTAACTATGGCTACACCTTC.

The chain couples TRBV25-1 to TRBJ2-5, with 9 bases that match TRBD2. This CDR3 region has 15 residues. The trim removed 6 bases at V and 4 bases at J, leaving 9 bases unmatched. Germline V lookup: CDR1 MGHDK, CDR2 SYGVNS. CDR3 in DNA: TGTGCCAGCAGCCCCCCTAGCGGGGTAGGAGAGACCCAGTACTTC. Residues: CASSPPSGVGETQYF.

V usage is TRBV7-6 and J usage is TRBJ2-5; D may be TRBD1 (5 bases). Germline lookup yields CDR1 SGHVS and CDR2 FNYEAQ. V dropped 1 base and J dropped 8 bases, with 14 bases sitting between them. The CDR3 extends over 14 amino acids. The CDR3 loop reads CASSLEWQGFTQYF. The CDR3 DNA reads TGTGCCAGCAGCTTAGAGTGGCAGGGATTTACCCAGTACTTC.

V usage is TRBV6-5 and J usage is TRBJ1-4, with D maybe TRBD1 (5 bases). Germline values: CDR1 MNHEY, CDR2 SVGAGI. The CDR3 runs 15 residues. Deletions cut 0 bases from V and 8 bases from J, with 13 bases between. In DNA, the CDR3 is TGTGCCAGCAGTTACTCCCCGGGGGAGTACGAAAAACTGTTTTTT. Translated, it gives CASSYSPGEYEKLFF.

To note about this clone: A read error may account for a junction end that differs from germline. The rearrangement joins TRBV19 to TRBJ1-6, with a tentative D call TRBD1 (5 bases). The CDR3 sequence is 15 residues long. Germline assignment: CDR1 LNHDA and CDR2 SQIVND (reference sequence). The CDR3 protein is CAGSAGTAGGSPLHF. The CDR3 nucleotides read TGTGCCGGTAGTGCGGGGACGGCGGGCGGATCACCCCTCCACTTT.

This sequence joins TRBV2 and TRBJ1-3; D gene unclear. The germline gives CDR1 SNHLY, CDR2 FYNNEI. Trimming removed 8 bases from V and 3 bases from J, with 8 bases in between. The CDR3 has 12 residues. The CDR3, as DNA: TGTGCCAGCGCCAGTTTTGGAAACACCATATATTTT. Its translation is CASASFGNTIYF. Combining the CDR3 with reference TRBV2 and TRBJ1-3 gives the whole variable domain EPEVTQTPSHQVTQMGQEVILRCVPISNHLYFYWYRQILGQKVEFLVSFYNNEISEKSEIFDDQFSVERPDGSNFTLKIRSTKLEDSAMYFCASASFGNTIYFGEGSWLTVV.

This clone was detected only once. The V and J genes are TRBV19 and TRBJ1-6; D ambiguous. The length of the CDR3 is 14 residues. Between the trimmed V and J ends, which lost 9 bases and 10 bases, there was a span of 19 bases. Germline values: CDR1 LNHDA, CDR2 SQIVND (reference sequence). The CDR3 DNA follows: TGTGCCAGCGCCCCAGCAAGCGCCGGATCACCCCTCCACTTT. As protein: CASAPASAGSPLHF.

V usage is TRBV27 and J usage is TRBJ2-5; 10 nucleotides agree with TRBD2. Trimming took 4 bases from V and 4 from J; bases not matched to a gene: 3. The V gene's germline CDR1 is MNHEY and CDR2 SMNVEV (reference sequence). The CDR3 has 14 amino acids. CDR3 region: CASSSLAGGETQYF. The CDR3 DNA sequence: TGTGCCAGCAGTTCCTTAGCGGGGGGAGAGACCCAGTACTTC.

The chain has TRBV6-1 and TRBJ1-1, with TRBD1 matching over 8 bases. From germline, CDR1 is MNHNS and CDR2 SASEGT. This CDR3 is built from 14 residues. V was clipped by 3 bases and J by 4 bases; unmatched bases: 4. The DNA of the CDR3 is TGTGCCAGCAGTGAGACAGGGGAGACCACTGAAGCTTTCTTT. Protein: CASSETGETTEAFF.

The rearrangement links TRBV4-1 to TRBJ2-3; TRBD2 agrees at 7 bases. V dropped 0 bases and J dropped 6; count of bases not matched to a gene: 12. This CDR3 has 17 residues. Germline V gene lookup returns CDR1 MGHRA and CDR2 YSYEKL. The CDR3 DNA reads as TGCGCCAGCAGCCAAGAAGCCAGCGGGGCCTGGGGTGATACGCAGTATTTT. Translating it yields CASSQEASGAWGDTQYF.